The rows below give T cell receptor beta chains drawn from one sample of a study of long-term antiretroviral therapy in people with HIV. Assay: immunoSEQ multiplex PCR; the TCRdb copy retains only in-frame clones and omits some. The table records about 19,000 clones, approximately 86% of them present only once. The sequenced sample was unsorted PBMCs, obtained 2.1 years after starting antiretroviral therapy. These receptors originate from a man aged 18 to 30 with HIV. Each CDR3 is given with its conserved first and last residue. The order of the fields is clone size, V gene, J gene, D gene, CDR3 protein, CDR3 DNA. D genes are given only for firm matches. Clone size is stated in some rows and not others, as once, few, many or a class when expanded.

abundance: -
v_gene: TRBV2
j_gene: TRBJ1-1
d_gene: -
CDR3aa: CASRLLRAEAFF
CDR3nt: TGTGCCAGCAGGCTCCTCCGAGCTGAAGCTTTCTTT

abundance: -
v_gene: TRBV9
j_gene: TRBJ1-5
d_gene: -
CDR3aa: CASSSRDGNQPQHF
CDR3nt: TGTGCCAGCAGCTCAAGGGACGGTAATCAGCCCCAGCATTTT

abundance: -
v_gene: TRBV5-6
j_gene: TRBJ2-5
d_gene: -
CDR3aa: CASSLGDQETQYF
CDR3nt: TGTGCCAGCAGCTTAGGAGATCAAGAGACCCAGTACTTC

abundance: -
v_gene: TRBV7-9
j_gene: TRBJ2-1
d_gene: TRBD1
CDR3aa: CASSETGVGEQFF
CDR3nt: TGTGCCAGCAGCGAGACAGGGGTGGGTGAGCAGTTCTTC

abundance: -
v_gene: TRBV7-2
j_gene: TRBJ2-7
d_gene: -
CDR3aa: CASSLEMGEQYF
CDR3nt: TGTGCCAGCAGCTTAGAGATGGGCGAGCAGTACTTC

abundance: -
v_gene: TRBV21-1
j_gene: TRBJ1-1
d_gene: -
CDR3aa: CASSKRTIRDTEAFF
CDR3nt: TGTGCCAGCAGCAAGAGAACAATCAGGGACACTGAAGCTTTCTTT

abundance: -
v_gene: TRBV10-1
j_gene: TRBJ1-2
d_gene: -
CDR3aa: CASATNYGYTF
CDR3nt: TGCGCCAGCGCGACAAATTATGGCTACACCTTC

abundance: -
v_gene: TRBV9
j_gene: TRBJ2-7
d_gene: TRBD2
CDR3aa: CASSPLTSGPGEQYF
CDR3nt: TGTGCCAGCAGCCCGTTGACTAGCGGGCCGGGGGAGCAGTACTTC

abundance: -
v_gene: TRBV9
j_gene: TRBJ1-3
d_gene: -
CDR3aa: CASSVPGNTIYF
CDR3nt: TGTGCCAGCAGCGTCCCCGGAAACACCATATATTTT

abundance: -
v_gene: TRBV27
j_gene: TRBJ1-4
d_gene: -
CDR3aa: CASSPGLPGGKLFF
CDR3nt: TGTGCCAGCAGTCCTGGACTGCCCGGAGGGAAACTGTTTTTT

abundance: once
v_gene: TRBV29-1
j_gene: TRBJ1-1
d_gene: TRBD1
CDR3aa: CSAKDRAKNTEAFF
CDR3nt: TGCAGCGCAAAAGACAGGGCAAAGAACACTGAAGCTTTCTTT

abundance: few
v_gene: TRBV6-6
j_gene: TRBJ2-7
d_gene: -
CDR3aa: CASTKRIPSYEQYF
CDR3nt: TGTGCCAGCACCAAGCGGATTCCTTCCTACGAGCAGTACTTC

abundance: -
v_gene: TRBV19
j_gene: TRBJ2-7
d_gene: TRBD2
CDR3aa: CASSSREAPYEQYF
CDR3nt: TGTGCCAGTAGTTCGCGGGAGGCTCCCTACGAGCAGTACTTC

abundance: once
v_gene: TRBV30
j_gene: TRBJ1-2
d_gene: -
CDR3aa: CAWSQSWQVFRYGYTF
CDR3nt: TGTGCCTGGAGTCAATCCTGGCAAGTTTTTCGGTATGGCTACACCTTC

abundance: -
v_gene: TRBV7-6
j_gene: TRBJ2-3
d_gene: TRBD2
CDR3aa: CASSLSSSGISTDTQYF
CDR3nt: TGTGCCAGCAGCTTATCCTCTAGCGGGATAAGCACAGATACGCAGTATTTT

abundance: -
v_gene: TRBV4-1
j_gene: TRBJ1-5
d_gene: TRBD1
CDR3aa: CASSQEPGQGAGQPQHF
CDR3nt: TGCGCCAGCAGCCAAGAGCCTGGACAGGGGGCAGGTCAGCCCCAGCATTTT

abundance: -
v_gene: TRBV6-6
j_gene: TRBJ1-1
d_gene: TRBD1
CDR3aa: CASRNLDRGEAFF
CDR3nt: TGTGCCAGCAGAAACCTCGACAGGGGAGAAGCTTTCTTT

abundance: -
v_gene: TRBV9
j_gene: TRBJ2-1
d_gene: TRBD1
CDR3aa: CASSPFRQGARYNEQFF
CDR3nt: TGTGCCAGCAGCCCTTTTAGACAGGGGGCTAGGTACAATGAGCAGTTCTTC

abundance: few
v_gene: TRBV12-5
j_gene: TRBJ1-2
d_gene: -
CDR3aa: CASGLGPLGGYTF
CDR3nt: TGTGCTAGTGGTTTGGGACCTCTCGGTGGCTACACCTTC

abundance: -
v_gene: TRBV19
j_gene: TRBJ1-2
d_gene: -
CDR3aa: CASWASKGYTF
CDR3nt: TGTGCCAGTTGGGCCTCTAAGGGCTACACCTTC

abundance: once
v_gene: TRBV2
j_gene: TRBJ2-7
d_gene: -
CDR3aa: CASKGDRLYEQYF
CDR3nt: TGTGCCAGCAAGGGTGACAGACTCTACGAGCAGTACTTC

abundance: -
v_gene: TRBV19
j_gene: TRBJ1-1
d_gene: -
CDR3aa: CASSNPGRPDEAFF
CDR3nt: TGTGCCAGTAGTAATCCGGGACGCCCGGATGAAGCTTTCTTT

abundance: -
v_gene: TRBV7-8
j_gene: TRBJ1-1
d_gene: -
CDR3aa: CASSLPKTGTEAFF
CDR3nt: TGTGCCAGCAGCTTACCAAAGACAGGCACTGAAGCTTTCTTT

abundance: -
v_gene: TRBV27
j_gene: TRBJ2-7
d_gene: -
CDR3aa: CASSLVPSYEQYF
CDR3nt: TGTGCCAGCAGCCTTGTCCCAAGTTACGAGCAGTACTTC

abundance: -
v_gene: TRBV10-3
j_gene: TRBJ2-1
d_gene: -
CDR3aa: CAIRFEGGHDEQFF
CDR3nt: TGTGCCATCAGGTTTGAGGGGGGGCATGATGAGCAGTTCTTC

abundance: -
v_gene: TRBV5-4
j_gene: TRBJ1-2
d_gene: -
CDR3aa: CAGGSNYGYTF
CDR3nt: TGTGCCGGAGGTTCAAACTATGGCTACACCTTC

abundance: -
v_gene: TRBV6-6
j_gene: TRBJ2-7
d_gene: TRBD2
CDR3aa: CASSYSGGSYEQYF
CDR3nt: TGTGCCAGCAGTTATAGCGGGGGGAGCTACGAGCAGTACTTC

abundance: -
v_gene: TRBV14
j_gene: TRBJ1-6
d_gene: -
CDR3aa: CASSQDEDRNSPLHF
CDR3nt: TGTGCCAGCAGCCAAGATGAGGATAGGAATTCACCCCTCCACTTT